Listed below are T cell receptor beta chains from one sample, sequenced in a study of OX40 agonist ivuxolimab in advanced cancers. TCRdb keeps only in-frame clones here, not all; method: immunoSEQ multiplex PCR. Of tens of thousands of clones listed, 85% to 90% are singletons. This sample comprised CD4+ or CD8+ T cells sorted from blood, obtained in a trial of the OX40 agonist ivuxolimab. The receptors were sampled from an adult with an advanced solid tumor such as melanoma, head and neck, liver or kidney cancer. The CDR3 runs from the conserved cysteine through the conserved F or W. The order of the fields is J gene, V gene, clone size, CDR3 length, D gene, CDR3 protein, CDR3 DNA. D genes are given only for firm matches. Size is stated for part of the rows, as once, few or many counts, or as a class when the clone is expanded.

J gene: TRBJ1-3
V gene: TRBV4-1
clone size: -
CDR3 length: 16
D gene: -
CDR3 protein: CASSQDTGRVGNTIYF
CDR3 DNA: TGCGCCAGCAGCCAAGATACAGGGCGAGTGGGAAACACCATATATTTT

J gene: TRBJ2-7
V gene: TRBV7-2
clone size: -
CDR3 length: 13
D gene: TRBD1
CDR3 protein: CASSRDRIYEQYF
CDR3 DNA: TGTGCCAGCAGCCGGGACAGGATTTACGAGCAGTACTTC

J gene: TRBJ1-4
V gene: TRBV4-1
clone size: -
CDR3 length: 12
D gene: -
CDR3 protein: CASSQVREKLFF
CDR3 DNA: TGCGCCAGCAGCCAAGTTAGGGAAAAACTGTTTTTT

J gene: TRBJ1-2
V gene: TRBV10-1
clone size: few
CDR3 length: 15
D gene: -
CDR3 protein: CASSALGPTNYGYTF
CDR3 DNA: TGCGCCAGCAGTGCATTGGGACCGACTAACTATGGCTACACCTTC

J gene: TRBJ2-5
V gene: TRBV29-1
clone size: few
CDR3 length: 11
D gene: -
CDR3 protein: CSVGPGETQYF
CDR3 DNA: TGCAGCGTGGGGCCGGGAGAGACCCAGTACTTC

J gene: TRBJ2-7
V gene: TRBV5-5
clone size: -
CDR3 length: 16
D gene: -
CDR3 protein: CASSLTGIPSSYEQYF
CDR3 DNA: TGTGCCAGCAGCTTGACAGGGATTCCTTCATCCTACGAGCAGTACTTC

J gene: TRBJ2-7
V gene: TRBV5-4
clone size: -
CDR3 length: 14
D gene: -
CDR3 protein: CASSLYFRPYEQYF
CDR3 DNA: TGTGCCAGCAGCTTGTACTTCAGGCCCTACGAGCAGTACTTC

J gene: TRBJ2-2
V gene: TRBV28
clone size: -
CDR3 length: 15
D gene: TRBD1
CDR3 protein: CASRRDRANTGELFF
CDR3 DNA: TGTGCCAGCAGACGAGACAGGGCGAACACCGGGGAGCTGTTTTTT

J gene: TRBJ1-1
V gene: TRBV10-3
clone size: -
CDR3 length: 16
D gene: TRBD1
CDR3 protein: CAISNTNQGAGTEAFF
CDR3 DNA: TGTGCCATCAGTAATACCAATCAGGGGGCCGGCACTGAAGCTTTCTTT

J gene: TRBJ2-7
V gene: TRBV6-6
clone size: -
CDR3 length: 12
D gene: -
CDR3 protein: CASSYSRNEQYF
CDR3 DNA: TGTGCCAGCAGTTACTCGAGGAACGAGCAGTACTTC

J gene: TRBJ1-4
V gene: TRBV28
clone size: -
CDR3 length: 12
D gene: -
CDR3 protein: CASSLVTEKLFF
CDR3 DNA: TGTGCCAGCAGTTTGGTCACGGAAAAACTGTTTTTT

J gene: TRBJ2-7
V gene: TRBV7-2
clone size: -
CDR3 length: 14
D gene: TRBD1
CDR3 protein: CASSLGGTAYEQYF
CDR3 DNA: TGTGCCAGCAGCTTAGGAGGGACAGCCTACGAGCAGTACTTC

J gene: TRBJ2-7
V gene: TRBV29-1
clone size: -
CDR3 length: 13
D gene: TRBD1
CDR3 protein: CSGGPGGSYEQYF
CDR3 DNA: TGCAGCGGCGGACCAGGGGGTTCTTACGAGCAGTACTTC

J gene: TRBJ2-1
V gene: TRBV19
clone size: -
CDR3 length: 16
D gene: TRBD2
CDR3 protein: CASSPQTSGLVNEQFF
CDR3 DNA: TGTGCCAGTAGTCCCCAGACTAGCGGGCTTGTCAATGAGCAGTTCTTC

J gene: TRBJ2-5
V gene: TRBV14
clone size: few
CDR3 length: 18
D gene: TRBD2
CDR3 protein: CASSQGWTSGRDAETQYF
CDR3 DNA: TGTGCCAGCAGCCAAGGCTGGACTAGCGGGAGGGACGCTGAGACCCAGTACTTC

J gene: TRBJ1-3
V gene: TRBV30
clone size: -
CDR3 length: 16
D gene: -
CDR3 protein: CAWSVYGSSSGNTIYF
CDR3 DNA: TGTGCCTGGAGTGTATATGGTTCAAGCTCTGGAAACACCATATATTTT

J gene: TRBJ1-5
V gene: TRBV19
clone size: -
CDR3 length: 15
D gene: -
CDR3 protein: CASRMGAGFNQPQHF
CDR3 DNA: TGTGCCAGCCGTATGGGGGCCGGCTTCAATCAGCCCCAGCATTTT

J gene: TRBJ2-7
V gene: TRBV5-4
clone size: -
CDR3 length: 14
D gene: -
CDR3 protein: CASSLAGRTYEQYF
CDR3 DNA: TGTGCCAGCAGCTTGGCCGGTCGAACCTACGAGCAGTACTTC

J gene: TRBJ1-2
V gene: TRBV2
clone size: -
CDR3 length: 14
D gene: -
CDR3 protein: CAVSPESAGYGYTF
CDR3 DNA: TGCGCCGTTAGTCCAGAATCCGCGGGCTATGGCTACACCTTC

J gene: TRBJ1-2
V gene: TRBV30
clone size: -
CDR3 length: 13
D gene: -
CDR3 protein: CAHGQKKNYGYTF
CDR3 DNA: TGTGCCCACGGACAGAAGAAAAACTATGGCTACACCTTC

J gene: TRBJ2-3
V gene: TRBV19
clone size: -
CDR3 length: 12
D gene: -
CDR3 protein: CASSMRADTQYF
CDR3 DNA: TGTGCCAGTAGTATGCGGGCAGATACGCAGTATTTT

J gene: TRBJ1-2
V gene: TRBV5-4
clone size: few
CDR3 length: 11
D gene: -
CDR3 protein: CASSLVGDHTF
CDR3 DNA: TGTGCCAGCAGCTTGGTCGGGGACCACACCTTC

J gene: TRBJ1-1
V gene: TRBV2
clone size: -
CDR3 length: 14
D gene: -
CDR3 protein: CASSEAPTDTEAFF
CDR3 DNA: TGTGCCAGCAGTGAGGCCCCCACAGACACTGAAGCTTTCTTT